One T cell receptor (beta chain) is described in this entry. Its antigen is unknown. This specimen belongs to a study of cytomegalovirus exposure and HLA in healthy donors. Findings and limits, study-wide: Later analysis demonstrated an association between a missense DCLRE1C variant and TCR beta V- and J-gene trimming. The authors excluded some V segments, including TRBV6-2 and TRBV6-3, as indistinguishable.

Germline CDR1 reads SGHDT; CDR2 reads YYEEEE. CDR3 length: 15 amino acids. V was shortened by 1 base and J by 5 bases, with 12 bases between the two germline ends. 13 Jbeta primers and 60 Vbeta primers were used for the PCR. This table comes from immunoSEQ multiplex PCR, and its TCRdb copy is limited to in-frame clones, with some not included. The table has more than 80,000 clones, roughly 74% seen once. The chain couples TRBV5-6 to TRBJ2-2; possibly TRBD2 for D (5 bases). The sequence was collected from a man aged 40-49 years in good health and CMV-seronegative. Material: PBMCs. The CDR3 sequence is CASSLSPTGTGELFF. CDR3 sequence (DNA): TGTGCCAGCAGCTTGTCTCCAACGGGGACCGGGGAGCTGTTTTTT.